This TCR beta chain was identified in a study of blood T cell repertoires in COVID-19. The CDR3 extends over 15 amino acids. Germline V gives CDR1 MDHEN, CDR2 SYDVKM. The V gene lost 2 bases and the J gene lost 3 bases, with 12 bases spanning the gap. Authors' data handling: Estimates of nucleated cell counts were drawn from the amplification of reference gene primers. Assay used: immunoSEQ multiplex PCR; TCRdb lists only in-frame clones, some missing. That table furnishes V, J and clone size, whereas the DNA furnished D and trimming. The sample lists roughly 290,000 clones, around 88% occurring once.

This TCR came from a man aged 25-45 years with acute or convalescent COVID-19. The chain joins TRBV28 to TRBJ2-3; D is perhaps TRBD2 (6 bases). Sequences were obtained from peripheral blood. The DNA for the CDR3 is TGTGCCAGCAGTTTACCACTAGCTAGTACAGATACGCAGTATTTT. Translating it yields CASSLPLASTDTQYF.